This T cell receptor beta chain was sequenced for a study of cytomegalovirus exposure and HLA in healthy donors. Study findings and constraints: Reported findings show TCR beta sequences accurately forecast HLA-A and HLA-B alleles in most subjects.

Germline V gene lookup returns CDR1 SGHRS and CDR2 YFSETQ. Trimming left V 0 bases short and J 0 bases short, with 7 bases between. The CDR3 spans 15 residues. About this clone: Its target is not known.

The PCR was carried out with 60 Vbeta primers and 13 Jbeta primers. Repertoires were generated with immunoSEQ multiplex PCR, while TCRdb's copy carries only in-frame clones and drops some. The sample holds around 140,000 clones, around 75% seen once. The source of this sequence is a man in his forties in good health and CMV-seronegative. The sample comprised PBMCs. The gene calls are TRBV5-1 and TRBJ1-3, with D hard to call. The CDR3 loop reads CASSLVGVSGNTIYF. The CDR3 nucleotides read TGCGCCAGCAGCTTGGTGGGAGTCTCTGGAAACACCATATATTTT.